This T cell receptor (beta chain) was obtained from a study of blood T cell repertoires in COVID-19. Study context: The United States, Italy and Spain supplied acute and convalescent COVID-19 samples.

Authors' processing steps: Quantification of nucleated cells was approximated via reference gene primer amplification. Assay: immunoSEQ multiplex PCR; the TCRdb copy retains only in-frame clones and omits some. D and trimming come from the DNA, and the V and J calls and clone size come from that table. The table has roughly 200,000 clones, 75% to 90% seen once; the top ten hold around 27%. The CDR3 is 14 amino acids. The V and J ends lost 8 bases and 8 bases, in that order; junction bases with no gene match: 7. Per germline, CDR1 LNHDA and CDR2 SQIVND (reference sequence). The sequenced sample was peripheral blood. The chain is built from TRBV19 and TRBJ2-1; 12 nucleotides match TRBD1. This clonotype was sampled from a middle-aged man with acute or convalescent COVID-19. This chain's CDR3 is CASARDRGLDEQFF. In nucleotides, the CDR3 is TGTGCCAGTGCGCGGGACAGGGGGCTGGATGAGCAGTTCTTC.